The present TCR beta chain was sequenced within a study of neurological immune-mediated disorders. Notes on the study in general: The phylogenetic placement of 18 of 34 multiple sclerosis patients' repertoires in one related-CDR3 cluster constitutes a possible signature.

This clonotype was seen repeatedly, ten times or more. Its antigen is not known. Time point indicated: longitudinal time-point 3. This CDR3 has 15 residues. The germline V gene has CDR1 SGHRS and CDR2 YFSETQ. Trimming removed 1 base from V and 0 bases from J, with 11 bases in between. Synthesis of cDNA was accomplished via 5'RACE employing 10-nucleotide random UMIs. TCRdb re-analysed the 5' RACE reads in MiXCR, keeping a single row per CDR3 protein. The sample consists of approximately 80,000 distinct CDR3 sequences, about 4.3% of them appearing once. Sequencing input: PBMCs. This TCR was recovered from a woman aged 55-69 years with multiple sclerosis. The gene calls are TRBV5-1 and TRBJ2-7, with D perhaps TRBD2 (6 bases). CDR3 in amino acids: CASSLSLALSYEQYF. The CDR3 DNA sequence: TGCGCCAGCAGCTTGTCGCTAGCGCTCTCCTACGAGCAGTACTTC.